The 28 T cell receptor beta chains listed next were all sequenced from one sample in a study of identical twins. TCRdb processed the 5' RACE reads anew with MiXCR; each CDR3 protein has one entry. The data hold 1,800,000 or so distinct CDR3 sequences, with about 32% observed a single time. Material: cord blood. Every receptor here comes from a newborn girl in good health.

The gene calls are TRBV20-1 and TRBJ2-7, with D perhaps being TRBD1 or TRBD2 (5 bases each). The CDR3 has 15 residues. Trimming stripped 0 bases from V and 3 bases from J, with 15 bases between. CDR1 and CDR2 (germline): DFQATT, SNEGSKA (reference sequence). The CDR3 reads CSARDPGARGYEQYF. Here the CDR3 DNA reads TGCAGTGCTAGAGATCCCGGGGCTAGGGGCTACGAGCAGTACTTC.

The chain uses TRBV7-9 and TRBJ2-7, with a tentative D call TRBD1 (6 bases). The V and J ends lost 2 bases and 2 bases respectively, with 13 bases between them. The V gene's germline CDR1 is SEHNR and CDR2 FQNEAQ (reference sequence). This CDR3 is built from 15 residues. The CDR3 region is CASSLPDRPTYEQYF. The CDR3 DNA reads TGTGCCAGCAGCTTACCGGACAGACCTACCTACGAGCAGTACTTC.

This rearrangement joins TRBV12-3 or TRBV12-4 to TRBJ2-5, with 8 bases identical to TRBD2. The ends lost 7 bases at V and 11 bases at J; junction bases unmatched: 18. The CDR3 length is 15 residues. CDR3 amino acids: CASTSAGERHGGQYF. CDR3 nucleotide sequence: TGTGCCAGCACCTCAGCGGGAGAGAGACATGGTGGGCAGTACTTC.

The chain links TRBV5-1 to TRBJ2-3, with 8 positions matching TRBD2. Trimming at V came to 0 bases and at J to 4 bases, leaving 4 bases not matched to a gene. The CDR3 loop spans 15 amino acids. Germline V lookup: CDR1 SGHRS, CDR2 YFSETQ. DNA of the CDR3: TGCGCCAGCAGCTTGGAGGGACTAGAGCCAGATACGCAGTATTTT. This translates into CASSLEGLEPDTQYF.

CDR3 sequence (DNA): TGTGCCAGCAGTGAGGAGCCTAACTATGGCTACACCTTC. As protein: CASSEEPNYGYTF. The chain recombines TRBV2 with TRBJ1-2; D unresolved. The V end was cut by 3 bases, the J end by 0 bases, with 5 bases between. In germline, CDR1 is SNHLY, CDR2 FYNNEI. The CDR3 is made up of 13 amino acids.

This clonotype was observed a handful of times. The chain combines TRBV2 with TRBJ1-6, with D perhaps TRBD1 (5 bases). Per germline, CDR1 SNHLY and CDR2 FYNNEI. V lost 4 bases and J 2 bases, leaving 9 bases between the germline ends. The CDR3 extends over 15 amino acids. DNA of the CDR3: TGTGCCAGCAGTGGACAGTCGACCTATAATTCACCCCTCCACTTT. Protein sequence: CASSGQSTYNSPLHF.

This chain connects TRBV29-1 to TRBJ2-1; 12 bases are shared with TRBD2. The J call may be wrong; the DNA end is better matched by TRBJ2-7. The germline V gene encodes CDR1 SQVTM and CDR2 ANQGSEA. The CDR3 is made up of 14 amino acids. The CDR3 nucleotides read TGCAGCGAGACTAGCGGGAGCTCCTACAATGAGCAGTACTTC. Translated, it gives CSETSGSSYNEQYF.

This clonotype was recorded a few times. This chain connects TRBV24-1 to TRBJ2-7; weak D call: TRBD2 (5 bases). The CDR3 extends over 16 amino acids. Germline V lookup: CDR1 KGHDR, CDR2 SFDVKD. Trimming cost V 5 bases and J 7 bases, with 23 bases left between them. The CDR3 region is CATSGGPVRTFNEQYF. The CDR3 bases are TGTGCCACCAGTGGTGGCCCTGTACGGACTTTCAATGAGCAGTACTTC.

This CDR3 reads CSASPGGVTDTQYF. The CDR3 DNA is TGCAGTGCTAGCCCCGGGGGGGTAACAGATACGCAGTATTTT. The rearrangement joins TRBV20-1 to TRBJ2-3; TRBD2 matches 8 bases. From germline, CDR1 is DFQATT and CDR2 SNEGSKA (reference sequence). The CDR3 spans 14 residues. V lost 3 bases and J lost 3; bases outside the gene matches: 5.

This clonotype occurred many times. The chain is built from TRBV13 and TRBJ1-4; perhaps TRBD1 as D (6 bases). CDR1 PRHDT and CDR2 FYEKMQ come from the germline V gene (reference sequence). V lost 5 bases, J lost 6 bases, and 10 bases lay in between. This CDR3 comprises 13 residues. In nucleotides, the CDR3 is TGTGCCAGCAGCCCCCGGACAGATGAAAAACTGTTTTTT. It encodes CASSPRTDEKLFF.

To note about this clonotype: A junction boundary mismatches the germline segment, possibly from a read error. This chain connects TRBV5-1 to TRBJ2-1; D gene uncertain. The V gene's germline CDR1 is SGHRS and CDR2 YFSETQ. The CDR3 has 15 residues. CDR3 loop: CASGLNAGSYNEQFF. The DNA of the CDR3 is TGCGCCAGCGGCTTGAACGCCGGGTCCTACAATGAGCAGTTCTTC.

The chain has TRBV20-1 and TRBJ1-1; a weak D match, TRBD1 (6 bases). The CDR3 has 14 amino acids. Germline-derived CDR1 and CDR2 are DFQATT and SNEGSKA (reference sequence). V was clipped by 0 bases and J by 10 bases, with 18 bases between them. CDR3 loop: CSARDRRQALVAFF. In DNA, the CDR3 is TGCAGTGCTAGAGATCGTCGACAGGCGCTAGTAGCTTTCTTT.

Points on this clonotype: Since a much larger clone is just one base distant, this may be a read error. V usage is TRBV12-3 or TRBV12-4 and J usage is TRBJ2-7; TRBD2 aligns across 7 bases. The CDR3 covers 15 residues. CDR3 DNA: TGTGCCAGCAGCAATCGACTAGCCCACTCCTACGGGCAGTACTTC. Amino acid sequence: CASSNRLAHSYGQYF.

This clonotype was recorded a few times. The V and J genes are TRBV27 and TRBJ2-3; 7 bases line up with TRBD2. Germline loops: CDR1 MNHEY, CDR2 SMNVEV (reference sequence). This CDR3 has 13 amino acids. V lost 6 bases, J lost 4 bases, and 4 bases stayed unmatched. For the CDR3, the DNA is TGTGCCAGCAGGGGAGGGTGGGCAGATACGCAGTATTTT. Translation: CASRGGWADTQYF.

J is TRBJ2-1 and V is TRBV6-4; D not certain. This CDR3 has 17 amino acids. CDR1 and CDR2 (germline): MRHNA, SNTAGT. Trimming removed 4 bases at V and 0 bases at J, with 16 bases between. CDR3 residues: CASSADPTESSYNEQFF. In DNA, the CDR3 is TGTGCCAGCAGTGCCGACCCAACTGAAAGCTCCTACAATGAGCAGTTCTTC.

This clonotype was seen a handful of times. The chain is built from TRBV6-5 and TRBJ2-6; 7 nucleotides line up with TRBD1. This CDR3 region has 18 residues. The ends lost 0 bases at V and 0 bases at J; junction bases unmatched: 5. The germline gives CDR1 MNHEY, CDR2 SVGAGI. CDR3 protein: CASSYSNRGSSGANVLTF. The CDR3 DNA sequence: TGTGCCAGCAGTTACTCGAACAGGGGTTCCTCTGGGGCCAACGTCCTGACTTTC.

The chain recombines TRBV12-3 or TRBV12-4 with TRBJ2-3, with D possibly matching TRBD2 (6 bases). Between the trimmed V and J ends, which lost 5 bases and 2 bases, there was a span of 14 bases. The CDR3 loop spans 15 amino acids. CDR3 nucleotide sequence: TGTGCCAGCAGTCCTACCAGACTAGTCACAGATACGCAGTATTTT. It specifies CASSPTRLVTDTQYF.

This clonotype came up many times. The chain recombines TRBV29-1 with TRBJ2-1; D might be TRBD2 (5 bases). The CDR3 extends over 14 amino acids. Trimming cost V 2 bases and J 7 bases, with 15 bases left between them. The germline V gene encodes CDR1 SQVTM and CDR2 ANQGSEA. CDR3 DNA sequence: TGCAGCGTTGAACCCGGGAACGGTAGGAATGAGCAGTTCTTC. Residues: CSVEPGNGRNEQFF.

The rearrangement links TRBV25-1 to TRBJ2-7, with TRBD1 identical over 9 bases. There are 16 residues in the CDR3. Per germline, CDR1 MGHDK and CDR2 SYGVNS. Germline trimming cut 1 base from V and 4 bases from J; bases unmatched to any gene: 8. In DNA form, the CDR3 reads TGTGCCAGCAGTGAATCCCCACAGGGGGCTGGGTACGAGCAGTACTTC. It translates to CASSESPQGAGYEQYF.

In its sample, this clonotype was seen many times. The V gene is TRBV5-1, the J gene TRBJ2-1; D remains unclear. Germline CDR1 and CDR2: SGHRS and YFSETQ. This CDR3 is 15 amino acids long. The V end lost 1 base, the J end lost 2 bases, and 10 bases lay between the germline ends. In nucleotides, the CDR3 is TGCGCCAGCAGCTTGATTCGTGGAGCCTACAATGAGCAGTTCTTC. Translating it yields CASSLIRGAYNEQFF.

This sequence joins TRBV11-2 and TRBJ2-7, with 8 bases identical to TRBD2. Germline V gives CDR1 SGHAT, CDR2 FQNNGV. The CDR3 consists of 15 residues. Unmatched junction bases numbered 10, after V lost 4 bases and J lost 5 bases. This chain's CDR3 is CASSWTGTRVNEQYF. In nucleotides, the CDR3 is TGTGCCAGCAGCTGGACCGGGACTAGGGTCAACGAGCAGTACTTC. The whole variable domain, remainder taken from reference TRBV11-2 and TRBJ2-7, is EAGVAQSPRYKIIEKRQSVAFWCNPISGHATLYWYQQILGQGPKLLIQFQNNGVVDDSQLPKDRFSAERLKGVDSTLKIQPAKLEDSAVYLCASSWTGTRVNEQYFGPGTRLTVT.

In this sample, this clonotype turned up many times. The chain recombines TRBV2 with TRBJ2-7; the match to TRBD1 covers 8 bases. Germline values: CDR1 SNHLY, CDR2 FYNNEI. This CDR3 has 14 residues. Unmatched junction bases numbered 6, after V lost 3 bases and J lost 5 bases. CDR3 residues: CASSDMDRVHEQYF. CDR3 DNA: TGTGCCAGCAGTGACATGGACAGGGTCCACGAGCAGTACTTC.

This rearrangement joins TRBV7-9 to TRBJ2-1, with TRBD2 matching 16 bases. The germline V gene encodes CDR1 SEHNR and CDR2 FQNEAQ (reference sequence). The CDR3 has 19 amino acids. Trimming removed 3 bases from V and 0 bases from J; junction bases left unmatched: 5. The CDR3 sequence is CASSFPGTSGRGSYNEQFF. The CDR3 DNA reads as TGTGCCAGCAGCTTCCCCGGGACTAGCGGGAGGGGCTCCTACAATGAGCAGTTCTTC.

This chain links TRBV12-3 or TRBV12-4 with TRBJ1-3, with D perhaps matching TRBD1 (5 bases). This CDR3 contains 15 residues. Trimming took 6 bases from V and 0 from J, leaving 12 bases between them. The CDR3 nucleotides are TGTGCCAGCAGGGTACAGGTCGGCTCTGGAAACACCATATATTTT. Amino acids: CASRVQVGSGNTIYF.

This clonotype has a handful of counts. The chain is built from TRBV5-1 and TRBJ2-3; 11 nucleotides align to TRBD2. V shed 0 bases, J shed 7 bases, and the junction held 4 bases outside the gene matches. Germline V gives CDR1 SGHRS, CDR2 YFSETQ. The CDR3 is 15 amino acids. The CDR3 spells CASSLATSGTYTQYF. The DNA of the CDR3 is TGCGCCAGCAGCTTGGCGACTAGCGGGACCTATACGCAGTATTTT.

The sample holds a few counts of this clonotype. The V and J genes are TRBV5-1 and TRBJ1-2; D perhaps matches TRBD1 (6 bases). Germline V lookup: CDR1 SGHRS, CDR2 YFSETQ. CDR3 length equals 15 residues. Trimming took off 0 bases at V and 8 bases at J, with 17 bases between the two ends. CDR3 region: CASSLVSGQARGYTF. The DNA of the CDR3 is TGCGCCAGCAGCTTGGTCTCGGGACAAGCGAGAGGCTACACCTTC.

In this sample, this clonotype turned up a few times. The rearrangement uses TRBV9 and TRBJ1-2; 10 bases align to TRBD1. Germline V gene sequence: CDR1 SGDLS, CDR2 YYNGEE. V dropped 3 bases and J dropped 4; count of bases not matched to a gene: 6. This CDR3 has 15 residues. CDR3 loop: CASSGQGALSYGYTF. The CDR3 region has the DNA TGTGCCAGCAGCGGACAGGGGGCGCTCAGCTATGGCTACACCTTC.

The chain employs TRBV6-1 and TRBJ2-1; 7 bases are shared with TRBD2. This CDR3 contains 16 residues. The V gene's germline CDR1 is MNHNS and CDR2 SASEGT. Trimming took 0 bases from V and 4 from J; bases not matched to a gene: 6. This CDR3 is CASSEAGGSLYNEQFF. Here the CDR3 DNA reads TGTGCCAGCAGTGAAGCGGGCGGGAGCCTTTACAATGAGCAGTTCTTC.